Listed here are 10 T cell receptor beta chains from one sample, sequenced in a study of OX40 agonist ivuxolimab in advanced cancers. Assay used: immunoSEQ multiplex PCR; TCRdb lists only in-frame clones, some missing. The sample has fewer than 70,000 clones, about 79% seen once. Sequences were derived from CD4+ or CD8+ T cells sorted from blood, sampled in a trial of the OX40 agonist ivuxolimab. The receptors originated from an adult with an advanced solid tumor such as melanoma, head and neck, liver or kidney cancer.

The rearrangement joins TRBV6-5 to TRBJ1-4, with D possibly being TRBD1 (5 bases). The CDR3 covers 12 residues. Trimming cost V 9 bases and J 8 bases, with 13 bases left between them. Germline V gene lookup returns CDR1 MNHEY and CDR2 SVGAGI. The CDR3 DNA follows: TGTGCCAGTAGAAGGGGAAACGAAAAACTGTTTTTT. Translation gives CASRRGNEKLFF.

The V and J genes are TRBV6-5 and TRBJ1-2, with D maybe TRBD1 (6 bases). Germline V gene lookup returns CDR1 MNHEY and CDR2 SVGAGI. The CDR3 loop spans 12 amino acids. V shed 7 bases and J shed 2 bases, with 8 bases lying between them. The CDR3, as DNA: TGTGCCAGCACCACAGGGAACTATGGCTACACCTTC. This encodes CASTTGNYGYTF.

The genes are TRBV7-3 and TRBJ2-1, with 10 bases that match TRBD1. Trimming at V came to 4 bases and at J to 5 bases, leaving 5 bases not matched to a gene. CDR1 and CDR2 (germline): SGHTA, FQGTGA. This CDR3 has 15 amino acids. The CDR3: CASSSWTGGHNEQFF. CDR3 nucleotides: TGTGCCAGCAGCTCTTGGACAGGGGGTCACAATGAGCAGTTCTTC.

This chain uses TRBV19 with TRBJ1-3; tentatively, D is TRBD1 (5 bases). Trimming pared 2 bases from V and 0 bases from J, leaving 11 bases between. CDR3 length: 16 amino acids. Germline CDR1 LNHDA, CDR2 SQIVND (reference sequence). This chain's CDR3 is CASSIRGSVSGNTIYF. The CDR3 coding sequence is TGTGCCAGTAGTATACGGGGCAGCGTCTCTGGAAACACCATATATTTT.

In its sample, this clone was seen a few times. The chain carries TRBV6-5 and TRBJ2-7, with D hard to call. CDR3 length: 15 amino acids. V lost 6 bases and J lost 0, with 15 bases in between. Germline V gene data show CDR1 as MNHEY and CDR2 as SVGAGI. The CDR3 coding sequence is TGTGCCAGCAGCCCATCCTGGGCCGACTCCTACGAGCAGTACTTC. Translated, it gives CASSPSWADSYEQYF.

The V and J genes are TRBV19 and TRBJ2-3; TRBD2 aligns across 7 bases. The germline CDR1 and CDR2 sequences are LNHDA and SQIVND (reference sequence). Trimming removed 3 bases from V and 2 bases from J; junction bases left unmatched: 2. CDR3 length: 14 amino acids. The CDR3 protein is CASSIGTNTDTQYF. CDR3 coding DNA: TGTGCCAGTAGTATCGGGACTAACACAGATACGCAGTATTTT. The full variable domain, rest sourced from reference TRBV19 and TRBJ2-3, is DGGITQSPKYLFRKEGQNVTLSCEQNLNHDAMYWYRQDPGQGLRLIYYSQIVNDFQKGDIAEGYSVSREKKESFPLTVTSAQKNPTAFYLCASSIGTNTDTQYFGPGTRLTVL.

The V gene is TRBV7-2, the J gene TRBJ1-2; 8 bases are shared with TRBD1. The V segment lost 6 bases and the J segment 4 bases; nucleotides outside the gene matches: 7. The V gene's germline CDR1 is SGHTA and CDR2 FQGNSA. The CDR3 length is 14 residues. The CDR3 sequence is CASRKGQGIYGYTF. CDR3 in DNA: TGTGCCAGCAGAAAAGGACAGGGCATCTATGGCTACACCTTC. Full variable domain (rest looked up from reference TRBV7-2 and TRBJ1-2): GAGVSQSPSNKVTEKGKDVELRCDPISGHTALYWYRQSLGQGLEFLIYFQGNSAPDKSGLPSDRFSAERTGGSVSTLTIQRTQQEDSAVYLCASRKGQGIYGYTFGSGTRLTVV.

This clone appeared once. The chain employs TRBV28 and TRBJ1-2; tentative D call: TRBD1 (5 bases). The germline V and J ends were trimmed by 7 bases and 13 bases, with 22 bases remaining between them. Germline CDR1 MDHEN, CDR2 SYDVKM. The CDR3 is 13 amino acids. This CDR3 is CASTFGALSLSTF. In nucleotides, the CDR3 is TGTGCCAGCACCTTCGGGGCTCTGAGCCTTAGCACCTTC.

The chain has TRBV28 and TRBJ2-5; D unclear. Germline values: CDR1 MDHEN, CDR2 SYDVKM. The V end lost 2 bases, the J end lost 0 bases, and 10 bases lay between the germline ends. The CDR3 has 15 residues. The CDR3 region has the DNA TGTGCCAGCAGTTTAAGGGTGGCGTACCAAGAGACCCAGTACTTC. Translating it yields CASSLRVAYQETQYF.

By frequency in the sample, this clone is medium-sized (0.01 to 0.1%). This chain links TRBV19 with TRBJ1-5, with D tentatively TRBD1 (5 bases). The CDR3 is 13 residues long. CDR1 and CDR2 from the germline V gene are LNHDA and SQIVND (reference sequence). The V and J ends lost 7 bases and 2 bases respectively, with 9 bases between them. The CDR3 DNA is TGTGCCAGTAACCAACAGGGCAATCAGCCCCAGCATTTT. As protein: CASNQQGNQPQHF. The full variable domain, its missing parts supplied by reference TRBV19 and TRBJ1-5, is DGGITQSPKYLFRKEGQNVTLSCEQNLNHDAMYWYRQDPGQGLRLIYYSQIVNDFQKGDIAEGYSVSREKKESFPLTVTSAQKNPTAFYLCASNQQGNQPQHFGDGTRLSIL.